The 19 T cell receptor beta chains below all came from one sample that was sequenced in a study of blood T cell repertoires in COVID-19. TCRdb keeps only in-frame clones here, not all; method: immunoSEQ multiplex PCR. The data show 200,000 to 250,000 clones, with around 80% seen just once and about 1.8% held by the top ten. The specimen was PBMCs or T cells enriched from blood (not recorded which). Receptors were obtained from a man aged 55 to 70 who had recovered from COVID-19.

The V and J genes are TRBV11-1 and TRBJ1-1; D is undetermined. V shed 6 bases and J shed 0 bases, with 8 bases lying between them. This CDR3 is 13 amino acids long. CDR1 and CDR2 from the germline V gene are SGHAT and FQDESV (reference sequence). CDR3 in DNA: TGTGCCAGCAGTGTCAACATGAACACTGAAGCTTTCTTT. It translates to CASSVNMNTEAFF. The whole variable domain, remainder taken from reference TRBV11-1 and TRBJ1-1, is EAEVAQSPRYKITEKSQAVAFWCDPISGHATLYWYRQILGQGPELLVQFQDESVVDDSQLPKDRFSAERLKGVDSTLKIQPAELGDSAMYLCASSVNMNTEAFFGQGTRLTVV.

The chain joins TRBV7-9 to TRBJ1-2; a possible D gene is TRBD1 (5 bases). From germline, CDR1 is SEHNR and CDR2 FQNEAQ (reference sequence). The CDR3 runs 13 residues. V lost 2 bases and J lost 5, with 9 bases in between. CDR3 sequence (DNA): TGTGCCAGCAGCTTAAGACAGCAATATGGCTACACCTTC. Its translation: CASSLRQQYGYTF.

This rearrangement joins TRBV7-2 to TRBJ2-3; D might be TRBD2 (7 bases). The CDR3 runs 16 residues. The V end was cut by 4 bases, the J end by 2 bases, with 16 bases between. CDR1 and CDR2 (germline): SGHTA, FQGNSA. CDR3 nucleotide sequence: TGTGCCAGCAGCTACCTGACGGGGGGCCTCACAGATACGCAGTATTTT. Protein: CASSYLTGGLTDTQYF.

V and J are TRBV27 and TRBJ1-6, with TRBD1 matching over 7 bases. V was clipped by 4 bases and J by 7 bases; unmatched bases: 1. Germline V gene sequence: CDR1 MNHEY, CDR2 SMNVEV (reference sequence). The CDR3 is 13 amino acids. CDR3 amino acids: CASSWGQNSPLHF. The CDR3 DNA reads as TGTGCCAGCAGTTGGGGACAGAATTCACCCCTCCACTTT.

V is TRBV19 and J is TRBJ1-1, with D tentatively TRBD1 (5 bases). CDR1 and CDR2 from the germline V gene are LNHDA and SQIVND (reference sequence). Trimming shortened V by 5 bases and J by 5 bases, and 15 bases separated the two germline ends. The CDR3 has 14 amino acids. The CDR3 protein is CASSVSRERTEAFF. CDR3 sequence (DNA): TGTGCCAGTAGTGTAAGCAGGGAAAGGACTGAAGCTTTCTTT.

The chain couples TRBV30 to TRBJ1-2; TRBD1 agrees at 8 bases. Germline CDR1 and CDR2: GTSNPN and SVGIG (reference sequence). V gave up 1 base and J gave up 6 bases; unmatched junction bases: 4. The CDR3 contains 13 residues. The DNA for the CDR3 is TGTGCCTGGAGTGGACAGGGGAAGGATGGCTACACCTTC. Amino acid sequence: CAWSGQGKDGYTF.

This clone was detected only once. CDR3 DNA: TGTGCCAGCAGACCTCAGTTTGCTGGCAATCAGCCCCAGCATTTT. It specifies CASRPQFAGNQPQHF. The gene calls are TRBV6-5 and TRBJ1-5; D ambiguous. Germline V lookup: CDR1 MNHEY, CDR2 SVGAGI. The CDR3 covers 15 residues. The V end lost 6 bases, the J end lost 2 bases, and 14 bases lay between the germline ends.

The chain links TRBV19 to TRBJ2-2; D is possibly TRBD1 (5 bases). Germline V gene lookup returns CDR1 LNHDA and CDR2 SQIVND (reference sequence). The CDR3 contains 14 residues. Trimming removed 5 bases at V and 4 bases at J, with 11 bases between. The CDR3 spells CASSPQGGTGELFF. Written as DNA, the CDR3 is TGTGCCAGTAGTCCCCAGGGCGGCACCGGGGAGCTGTTTTTT.

The rearrangement links TRBV4-1 to TRBJ1-1; D gene uncertain. From germline, CDR1 is MGHRA and CDR2 YSYEKL. Trimming removed 3 bases from V and 3 bases from J, with 5 bases in between. The CDR3 sequence is 12 residues long. CDR3 region: CASSHLDTEAFF. DNA for the CDR3: TGCGCCAGCAGCCACTTAGACACTGAAGCTTTCTTT.

The chain carries TRBV29-1 and TRBJ1-1; D possibly corresponds to TRBD1 (6 bases). The V and J ends lost 1 base and 11 bases respectively, with 14 bases between them. From germline, CDR1 is SQVTM and CDR2 ANQGSEA. CDR3 size: 12 residues. CDR3 protein: CSVEAAGQSAFF. CDR3 DNA: TGCAGCGTTGAAGCCGCAGGACAGTCTGCTTTCTTT.

The V gene is TRBV11-3, the J gene TRBJ1-1; no reliable D call. The CDR3 consists of 14 residues. V was trimmed by 5 bases and J by 0 bases, leaving 10 bases between them. Looked up from germline, CDR1 is SGHNT and CDR2 is YENEEA. The CDR3 DNA reads TGTGCCAGCAGCCCGACTCCTTTGAACACTGAAGCTTTCTTT. Its protein product is CASSPTPLNTEAFF.

For the CDR3, the DNA is TGTGCCAGCAGCACCGGGACAGTGGTAGAGACCCAGTACTTC. This codes for CASSTGTVVETQYF. The gene calls are TRBV2 and TRBJ2-5; 7 positions match TRBD1. Losses at the gene ends were 6 bases for V and 4 bases for J; bases not matched to a gene: 8. The germline gives CDR1 SNHLY, CDR2 FYNNEI. The CDR3 consists of 14 residues.

The chain combines TRBV7-9 with TRBJ1-2, with 8 bases fitting TRBD1. Losses at the gene ends were 1 base for V and 3 bases for J; bases not matched to a gene: 4. The length of the CDR3 is 15 residues. CDR1 SEHNR and CDR2 FQNEAQ come from the germline V gene (reference sequence). The CDR3 loop reads CASSLETGDYYGYTF. The CDR3 DNA reads as TGTGCCAGCAGCTTAGAGACAGGGGACTACTATGGCTACACCTTC.

The chain recombines TRBV2 with TRBJ1-5; a possible D gene is TRBD1 (5 bases). The germline gives CDR1 SNHLY, CDR2 FYNNEI. The V gene lost 8 bases and the J gene lost 3 bases, with 11 bases spanning the gap. The length of the CDR3 is 13 residues. The CDR3 loop is CASAGPDNQPQHF. The CDR3 DNA sequence: TGTGCCAGCGCAGGGCCGGACAATCAGCCCCAGCATTTT.

V usage is TRBV5-6 and J usage is TRBJ1-6; 11 bases align to TRBD1. This CDR3 spans 16 amino acids. V dropped 2 bases and J dropped 7; count of bases not matched to a gene: 5. Germline assignment: CDR1 SGHDT and CDR2 YYEEEE. CDR3 residues: CASSFSRDRGNSPLHF. The CDR3 bases are TGTGCCAGCAGCTTCTCCCGGGACAGGGGGAATTCACCCCTCCACTTT.

This clone has a handful of counts. This chain joins TRBV30 and TRBJ1-1; perhaps TRBD1 as D (6 bases). The V gene lost 4 bases and the J gene lost 4 bases, with 16 bases spanning the gap. Germline values: CDR1 GTSNPN, CDR2 SVGIG (reference sequence). The CDR3 consists of 14 residues. CDR3 in amino acids: CAWIKDRLGTEAFF. CDR3 DNA sequence: TGTGCCTGGATTAAAGACAGGCTGGGCACTGAAGCTTTCTTT.

The chain is built from TRBV14 and TRBJ2-5; TRBD1 might be the D (6 bases). CDR1 and CDR2 (germline): SGHDN, FVKESK. Trimming removed 0 bases from V and 5 bases from J, with 19 bases in between. This CDR3 region has 17 residues. This CDR3 is CASSQDSGALSRETQYF. DNA for the CDR3: TGTGCCAGCAGCCAAGATTCAGGGGCCTTATCCCGGGAGACCCAGTACTTC.

V usage is TRBV25-1 and J usage is TRBJ1-3; D unclear. The germline V and J ends were trimmed by 6 bases and 4 bases, with 13 bases remaining between them. Germline V gene sequence: CDR1 MGHDK, CDR2 SYGVNS. The CDR3 has 14 amino acids. The CDR3 bases are TGTGCCAGCAGGAGCGCGGAAATGGGAAACACCATATATTTT. It encodes CASRSAEMGNTIYF.

The rearrangement joins TRBV24-1 to TRBJ1-1; maybe TRBD1 (5 bases). The CDR3 extends over 13 amino acids. Trimming shortened V by 8 bases and J by 0 bases, and 9 bases separated the two germline ends. Germline values: CDR1 KGHDR, CDR2 SFDVKD. The CDR3 sequence: CATNQGVNTEAFF. The CDR3 DNA reads as TGTGCCACCAACCAAGGGGTGAACACTGAAGCTTTCTTT.